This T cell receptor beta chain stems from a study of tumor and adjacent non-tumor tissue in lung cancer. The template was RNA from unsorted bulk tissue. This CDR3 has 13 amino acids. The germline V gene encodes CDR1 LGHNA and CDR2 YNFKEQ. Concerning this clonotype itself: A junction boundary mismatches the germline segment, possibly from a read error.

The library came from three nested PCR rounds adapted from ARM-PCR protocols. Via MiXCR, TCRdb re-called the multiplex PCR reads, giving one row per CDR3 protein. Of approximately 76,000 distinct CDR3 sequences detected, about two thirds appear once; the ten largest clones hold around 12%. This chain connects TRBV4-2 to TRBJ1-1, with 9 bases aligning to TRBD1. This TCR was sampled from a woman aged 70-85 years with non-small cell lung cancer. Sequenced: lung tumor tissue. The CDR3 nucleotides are TGTGCCAGCCGCCATGACAGGGGGGATGAGGCTTTCTTT. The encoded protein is CASRHDRGDEAFF.